Sequencing of this T cell receptor beta chain was carried out in a study of tumor-infiltrating lymphocytes in primary liver carcinoma. Study-level information: Yields of productive TCRbeta reads ranged from roughly 3.5 to 7.13 million per sample and were similar across tissue types.

From roughly 470 ng total RNA, TCR beta cDNA was generated with a primer in the constant region. Three nested multiplex PCR rounds of slightly modified ARM-PCR generated TCR beta libraries. Researchers ran the first two PCR rounds for approximately 10 cycles each with TRBV1-TRBV30 forward primers and a C-beta reverse primer. TCRdb called the multiplex PCR reads again in MiXCR, with one record for every CDR3 protein. The repertoire has around 99,000 distinct CDR3 sequences, less than 70% of them found once; the top ten carry around 25%. Turning to this clonotype: One junction end disagrees with the germline gene, perhaps due to a read error.

The CDR3 totals 12 residues. Germline V gene data show CDR1 as SGHAT and CDR2 as FQNNGV. DNA and RNA were both co-extracted from about 19-30 mg of bulk tissue that had not been sorted. Those sampled were patients whose primary liver carcinoma was treated by surgical resection. The rearrangement joins TRBV11-2 to TRBJ2-1; D remains ambiguous. Sequencing input: tumor-adjacent normal liver tissue. The sequence was obtained from a middle-aged man with primary liver carcinoma and hepatitis B virus infection. The CDR3 coding sequence is TGTGCCAACAGCTCCTGGCCCGTACTGTGGTTCTTC. This gives the protein CANSSWPVLWFF.